Listed here are 5 T cell receptor beta chains from one sample, sequenced in a study of shared clonotypes between healthy human individuals. Measured with immunoSEQ multiplex PCR; TCRdb has only the in-frame clones, and not every one. The sample contains roughly 1,000,000 clones, approximately 80% of which appear only once. Sequenced input: memory CD4+ T cells from PBMCs. Subset of the sample: CD45RA-negative fraction. The receptors were sampled from a man between 18 and 35 years old in good health. Some clones in this sample may be carry-over from other donors' samples.

This chain links TRBV27 with TRBJ2-7; TRBD1 aligns across 9 bases. Unmatched junction bases numbered 7, after V lost 2 bases and J lost 5 bases. CDR1 is MNHEY, CDR2 SMNVEV, per germline (reference sequence). The CDR3 extends over 15 amino acids. CDR3 in DNA: TGTGCCAGCAGTTTACCCGGGACAGGGACCCACGAGCAGTACTTC. Translating it yields CASSLPGTGTHEQYF.

The gene calls are TRBV6-6 and TRBJ1-1; no clear D. V lost 0 bases and J lost 4, with 9 bases in between. CDR1 and CDR2 from the germline V gene are MNHNY and SVGAGI (reference sequence). The CDR3 sequence is 14 residues long. The CDR3 is CASSYSAFSTEAFF. The CDR3 DNA reads TGTGCCAGCAGTTACTCAGCTTTCTCCACTGAAGCTTTCTTT.

J is TRBJ2-5 and V is TRBV5-4; 11 positions agree with TRBD2. V lost 4 bases, J lost 7 bases, and 6 bases stayed unmatched. CDR3 length equals 14 residues. Germline V gene data show CDR1 as SGHNT and CDR2 as YYREEE (reference sequence). In DNA, the CDR3 is TGTGCCAGCAGCGGGGGACTAGCGGCCGCGACCCAGTACTTC. This translates into CASSGGLAAATQYF.

The rearrangement joins TRBV6-1 to TRBJ1-2, with TRBD1 as a possible D gene (5 bases). The CDR3 length is 13 residues. Germline V gene sequence: CDR1 MNHNS, CDR2 SASEGT. V lost 6 bases and J 9 bases, leaving 17 bases between the germline ends. CDR3 DNA sequence: TGTGCCAGCAGCTTGGCCGGGACGGGGAGCTACACCTTC. Translation gives CASSLAGTGSYTF.

The chain couples TRBV6-1 to TRBJ2-7; 10 bases are a match to TRBD2. CDR3 length equals 14 residues. Germline CDR1 MNHNS, CDR2 SASEGT. The J segment lost 1 base and the V segment lost 6 bases, leaving 3 bases of the junction unmatched. The CDR3 DNA follows: TGTGCCAGCAGATTACTAGCGGGGTCCTACGAGCAGTACTTC. Translated, it gives CASRLLAGSYEQYF.